The next 23 T cell receptor beta chains were all read from a single sample in a study of cytomegalovirus exposure and HLA in healthy donors. In the PCR, 60 Vbeta and 13 Jbeta primers were used. The data were produced by immunoSEQ multiplex PCR, yet TCRdb's version contains in-frame clones alone and is incomplete. Of about 100,000 clones in the sample, about 70% were seen once. The sample was PBMCs. These receptors originate from a woman between 18 and 29 years old in good health and CMV-seropositive.

The V and J genes are TRBV6-5 and TRBJ2-3; possible D gene TRBD2, 5 bases. This CDR3 comprises 14 residues. V was trimmed by 4 bases and J by 3 bases, leaving 11 bases between them. Germline CDR1 and CDR2: MNHEY and SVGAGI. The CDR3 is CASSWEGSTDTQYF. The DNA for the CDR3 is TGTGCCAGCAGTTGGGAAGGGAGTACAGATACGCAGTATTTT.

V usage is TRBV28 and J usage is TRBJ1-1; the D is unclear. V was trimmed by 7 bases and J by 4 bases, leaving 22 bases between them. The CDR3 has 16 amino acids. Germline V gene data show CDR1 as MDHEN and CDR2 as SYDVKM. Here the CDR3 reads CASNFPAWSGRTEAFF. The CDR3 nucleotides are TGTGCCAGCAATTTCCCCGCCTGGAGCGGACGCACTGAAGCTTTCTTT.

The J gene is TRBJ2-7, the V gene TRBV7-2, with D possibly matching TRBD1 (5 bases). Trimming cost V 7 bases and J 4 bases, with 17 bases left between them. This CDR3 contains 14 residues. The germline V gene encodes CDR1 SGHTA and CDR2 FQGNSA. CDR3 coding DNA: TGTGCCAGCACCGGGCCAGGGAAGGTTTACGAGCAGTACTTC. Translating it yields CASTGPGKVYEQYF.

This clone came up once. The chain is built from TRBV4-1 and TRBJ2-7; TRBD1 is a possible D gene (5 bases). Germline CDR1 and CDR2: MGHRA and YSYEKL. The CDR3 has 16 residues. V was pared by 0 bases and J by 1 base, with 13 bases between. The CDR3 region is CASSQDHAGSSYEQYF. The CDR3 bases are TGCGCCAGCAGCCAAGATCACGCAGGGTCTTCCTACGAGCAGTACTTC.

The rearrangement links TRBV9 to TRBJ2-1, with TRBD2 matching over 9 bases. Unmatched junction bases numbered 12, after V lost 7 bases and J lost 7 bases. The germline gives CDR1 SGDLS, CDR2 YYNGEE. This CDR3 is built from 15 residues. The CDR3 nucleotides read TGTGCCAGCGGAATAGCGGGAGCAGCTCCGAATGAGCAGTTCTTC. As protein: CASGIAGAAPNEQFF.

This chain links TRBV28 with TRBJ1-4; D may be TRBD1 (6 bases). The V end was cut by 1 base, the J end by 7 bases, with 25 bases between. CDR3 length equals 19 residues. CDR1 and CDR2 from the germline V gene are MDHEN and SYDVKM. CDR3 in DNA: TGTGCCAGCAGTTTATATTCTGCTGGGGGGGGCGCTTCGGGTGAAAAACTGTTTTTT. Translating gives CASSLYSAGGGASGEKLFF.

The rearrangement uses TRBV5-1 and TRBJ2-3, with 7 bases fitting TRBD2. J lost 2 bases, V lost 0 bases, and 3 bases had no gene match. The CDR3 spans 15 residues. Germline-derived CDR1 and CDR2 are SGHRS and YFSETQ. The CDR3 nucleotides read TGCGCCAGCAGCTTGGTAGGGACTAACACAGATACGCAGTATTTT. Encoded protein: CASSLVGTNTDTQYF. Filled out from reference TRBV5-1 and TRBJ2-3, the complete variable domain reads KAGVTQTPRYLIKTRGQQVTLSCSPISGHRSVSWYQQTPGQGLQFLFEYFSETQRNKGNFPGRFSGRQFSNSRSEMNVSTLELGDSALYLCASSLVGTNTDTQYFGPGTRLTVL.

The V gene is TRBV4-1, the J gene TRBJ2-1, with D maybe TRBD2 (6 bases). V lost 2 bases to trimming and J lost 5 bases, with 19 bases between them. Germline assignment: CDR1 MGHRA and CDR2 YSYEKL. This CDR3 contains 17 residues. The DNA for the CDR3 is TGCGCCAGCAGCCAATCTTCCAGCGGGCAAAACCACAATGAGCAGTTCTTC. It specifies CASSQSSSGQNHNEQFF.

There are a few counts of this clone. V gene TRBV9 combines with J gene TRBJ2-5; TRBD2 matches 7 bases. V shed 0 bases and J 5 bases; nucleotides not matched to a gene: 7. The CDR3 is made up of 15 amino acids. Germline CDR1 SGDLS, CDR2 YYNGEE. The DNA of the CDR3 is TGTGCCAGCAGCGTAGTTGCGGGAGTGACTGAGACCCAGTACTTC. As protein: CASSVVAGVTETQYF.

This chain links TRBV2 with TRBJ1-1, with a weak D call TRBD1 (5 bases). V gave up 5 bases and J gave up 1 base, with 14 bases separating them. Germline V lookup: CDR1 SNHLY, CDR2 FYNNEI. The CDR3 sequence is 15 residues long. CDR3 in amino acids: CASSLSNTGNTEAFF. The CDR3 DNA reads TGTGCCAGCAGTCTCTCCAATACAGGGAACACTGAAGCTTTCTTT. The full variable domain, in which reference TRBV2 and TRBJ1-1 provide the parts outside the CDR3, is EPEVTQTPSHQVTQMGQEVILRCVPISNHLYFYWYRQILGQKVEFLVSFYNNEISEKSEIFDDQFSVERPDGSNFTLKIRSTKLEDSAMYFCASSLSNTGNTEAFFGQGTRLTVV.

The chain carries TRBV4-2 and TRBJ2-7; the match to TRBD2 covers 7 bases. The J segment lost 3 bases and the V segment lost 4 bases, leaving 6 bases of the junction unmatched. This CDR3 region has 14 residues. Germline V gene data show CDR1 as LGHNA and CDR2 as YNFKEQ. The CDR3 bases are TGTGCCAGCAGCCCTAGCGGAGGGAGCTACGAGCAGTACTTC. It codes for CASSPSGGSYEQYF.

The chain joins TRBV14 to TRBJ2-5, with D possibly TRBD2 on 6 matching bases. The CDR3 length is 14 residues. Trimming pared 3 bases from V and 4 bases from J, leaving 12 bases between. Per the germline V gene, CDR1 is SGHDN and CDR2 is FVKESK. This chain's CDR3 is CASSHSRDSETQYF. The CDR3 bases are TGTGCCAGCAGCCATAGCCGGGACTCAGAGACCCAGTACTTC.

V usage is TRBV29-1 and J usage is TRBJ2-1; TRBD2 aligns across 9 bases. Trimming cost V 7 bases and J 0 bases; bases outside gene matches: 10. This CDR3 contains 16 residues. Germline CDR1 and CDR2: SQVTM and ANQGSEA. In DNA form, the CDR3 reads TGCAGCGCTACCACCCCAGCGGGAGGCTCCTACAATGAGCAGTTCTTC. Its translation is CSATTPAGGSYNEQFF.

The chain is built from TRBV28 and TRBJ2-3, with 11 bases identical to TRBD1. The CDR3 totals 16 residues. The V segment lost 2 bases and the J segment 3 bases; nucleotides outside the gene matches: 4. The germline CDR1 and CDR2 sequences are MDHEN and SYDVKM. The CDR3 sequence: CASSLPGTGGTDTQYF. As DNA, the CDR3 is TGTGCCAGCAGTTTACCCGGGACAGGGGGGACAGATACGCAGTATTTT.

This chain uses TRBV7-3 with TRBJ2-2, with 8 nucleotides matching TRBD1. This CDR3 has 16 amino acids. J gave up 2 bases and V 5 bases, and 7 bases lay outside the gene matches. Germline V lookup: CDR1 SGHTA, CDR2 FQGTGA. The CDR3 region has the DNA TGTGCCAGCAGCCCCGGTGGACAGGGTAACACCGGGGAGCTGTTTTTT. Translating gives CASSPGGQGNTGELFF.

Remarks on this clone: Within the sample, other DNA sequences also encode this same CDR3. The CDR3 sequence: CAWSVRRADTQYF. Here the CDR3 DNA reads TGTGCCTGGAGTGTACGGAGAGCAGATACGCAGTATTTT. This chain uses TRBV30 with TRBJ2-3, with unresolved D. Per germline, CDR1 GTSNPN and CDR2 SVGIG (reference sequence). The V end was cut by 0 bases, the J end by 4 bases, with 8 bases between. The CDR3 is 13 amino acids.

This chain uses TRBV28 with TRBJ1-1; no reliable D call. V shed 5 bases and J shed 7 bases, with 11 bases lying between them. CDR1 is MDHEN and CDR2 is SYDVKM in the germline V gene. This CDR3 is 12 amino acids long. CDR3 protein: CASSLRHFEAFF. CDR3 coding DNA: TGTGCCAGCAGTCTCCGACACTTTGAAGCTTTCTTT.

This clone is a singleton in its sample. The rearrangement links TRBV15 to TRBJ2-3; 8 nucleotides match TRBD2. V gave up 1 base and J gave up 3 bases; unmatched junction bases: 3. CDR1 is LNHNV and CDR2 is YYDKDF in the germline V gene (reference sequence). The CDR3 spans 15 residues. The CDR3 spells CATSRAAGGTDTQYF. Here the CDR3 DNA reads TGTGCCACCAGCAGAGCGGCGGGGGGAACAGATACGCAGTATTTT.

In DNA, the CDR3 is TGCAGCGTTGAATGGCGGGGGAACACTGAAGCTTTCTTT. This codes for CSVEWRGNTEAFF. V is TRBV29-1 and J is TRBJ1-1; D unresolved. This CDR3 is 13 amino acids long. V lost 2 bases and J 1 base, leaving 8 bases between the germline ends. In germline, CDR1 is SQVTM, CDR2 ANQGSEA.

This chain connects TRBV6-1 to TRBJ2-7; possible D gene TRBD1, 5 bases. Between the trimmed V and J ends, which lost 9 bases and 3 bases, there was a span of 18 bases. CDR3 length: 14 amino acids. Germline CDR1 reads MNHNS; CDR2 reads SASEGT. For the CDR3, the DNA is TGTGCCAGTTGGAGCTTTGACAGTTTCTACGAGCAGTACTTC. As protein: CASWSFDSFYEQYF.

This chain links TRBV6-1 with TRBJ1-5, with 10 bases fitting TRBD1. The J segment lost 2 bases and the V segment lost 10 bases, leaving 5 bases of the junction unmatched. The CDR3 is made up of 14 amino acids. The germline V gene encodes CDR1 MNHNS and CDR2 SASEGT. The CDR3 protein is CATTGTGGNQPQHF. Here the CDR3 DNA reads TGTGCCACTACCGGGACAGGGGGCAATCAGCCCCAGCATTTT.

The genes are TRBV9 and TRBJ2-7; 7 bases align to TRBD2. The CDR3 contains 16 residues. V shed 0 bases and J 7 bases; nucleotides not matched to a gene: 13. Looked up from germline, CDR1 is SGDLS and CDR2 is YYNGEE. CDR3 in amino acids: CASSVGPQRGRMEQYF. DNA for the CDR3: TGTGCCAGCAGCGTAGGGCCGCAGCGGGGTCGGATGGAGCAGTACTTC.

This rearrangement joins TRBV28 to TRBJ1-5; TRBD1 matches at 9 bases. Germline values: CDR1 MDHEN, CDR2 SYDVKM. Unmatched junction bases numbered 7, after V lost 6 bases and J lost 7 bases. The CDR3 contains 14 residues. CDR3 coding DNA: TGTGCCAGCAGGACAACAGGGGGCGGACAGCCCCAGCATTTT. Translation: CASRTTGGGQPQHF.